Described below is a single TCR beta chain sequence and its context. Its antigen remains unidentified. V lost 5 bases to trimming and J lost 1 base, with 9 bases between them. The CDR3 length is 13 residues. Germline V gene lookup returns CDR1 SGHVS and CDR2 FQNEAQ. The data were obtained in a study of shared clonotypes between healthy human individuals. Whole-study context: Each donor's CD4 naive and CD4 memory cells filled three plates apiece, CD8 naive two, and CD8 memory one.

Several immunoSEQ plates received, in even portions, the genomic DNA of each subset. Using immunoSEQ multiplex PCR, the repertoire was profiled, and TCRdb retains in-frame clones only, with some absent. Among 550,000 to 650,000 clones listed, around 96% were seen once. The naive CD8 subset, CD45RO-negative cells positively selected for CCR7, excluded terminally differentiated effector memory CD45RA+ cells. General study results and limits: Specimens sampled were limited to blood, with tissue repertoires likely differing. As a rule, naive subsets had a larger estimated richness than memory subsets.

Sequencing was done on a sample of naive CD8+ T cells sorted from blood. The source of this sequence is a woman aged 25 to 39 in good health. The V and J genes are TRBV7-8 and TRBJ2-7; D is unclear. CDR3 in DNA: TGTGCCAGCAGCCCTTCGACGTCCTACGAGCAGTACTTC. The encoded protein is CASSPSTSYEQYF. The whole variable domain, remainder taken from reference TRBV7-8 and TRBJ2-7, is GAGVSQSPRYKVAKRGQDVALRCDPISGHVSLFWYQQALGQGPEFLTYFQNEAQLDKSGLPSDRFFAERPEGSVSTLKIQRTQQEDSAVYLCASSPSTSYEQYFGPGTRLTVT.